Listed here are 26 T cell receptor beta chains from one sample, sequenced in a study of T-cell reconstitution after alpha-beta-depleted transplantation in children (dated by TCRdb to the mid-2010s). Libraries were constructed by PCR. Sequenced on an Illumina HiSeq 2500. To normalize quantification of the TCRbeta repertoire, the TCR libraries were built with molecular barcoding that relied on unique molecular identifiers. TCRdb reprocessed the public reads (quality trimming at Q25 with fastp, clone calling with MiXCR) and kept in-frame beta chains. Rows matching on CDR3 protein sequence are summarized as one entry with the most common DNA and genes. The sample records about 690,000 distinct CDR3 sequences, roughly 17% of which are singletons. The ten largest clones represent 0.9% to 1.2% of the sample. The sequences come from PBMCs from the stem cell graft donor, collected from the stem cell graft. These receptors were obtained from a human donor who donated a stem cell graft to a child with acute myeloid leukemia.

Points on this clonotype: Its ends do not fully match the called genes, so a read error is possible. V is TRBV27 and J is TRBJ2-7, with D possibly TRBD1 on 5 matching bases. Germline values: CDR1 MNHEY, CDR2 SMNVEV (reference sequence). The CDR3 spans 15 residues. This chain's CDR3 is CASSFGQLDIDEQDF. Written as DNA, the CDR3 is TGTGCCAGCAGTTTTGGACAACTCGATATCGACGAGCAGGACTTC.

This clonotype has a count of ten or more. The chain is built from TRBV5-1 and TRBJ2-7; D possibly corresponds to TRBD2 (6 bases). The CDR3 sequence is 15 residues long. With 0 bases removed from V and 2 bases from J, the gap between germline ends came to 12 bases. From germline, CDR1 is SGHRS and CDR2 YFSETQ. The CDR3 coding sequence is TGCGCCAGCAGCTTGGCCCCAGGGACTGCCTACGAGCAGTACTTC. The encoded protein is CASSLAPGTAYEQYF.

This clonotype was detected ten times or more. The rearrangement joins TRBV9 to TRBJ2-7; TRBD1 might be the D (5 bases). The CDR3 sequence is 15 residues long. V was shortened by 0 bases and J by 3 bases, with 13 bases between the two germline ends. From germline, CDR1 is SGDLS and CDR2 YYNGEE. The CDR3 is CASSVASGSRYEQYF. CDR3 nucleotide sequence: TGTGCCAGCAGCGTAGCTTCAGGGTCGCGCTACGAGCAGTACTTC.

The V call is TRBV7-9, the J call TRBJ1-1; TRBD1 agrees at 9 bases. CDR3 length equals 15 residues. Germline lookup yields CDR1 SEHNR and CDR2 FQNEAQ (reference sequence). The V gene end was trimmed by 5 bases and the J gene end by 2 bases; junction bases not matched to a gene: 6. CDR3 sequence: CASSVTGGSNTEAFF. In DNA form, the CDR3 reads TGTGCCAGCAGCGTCACAGGGGGCTCCAACACTGAAGCTTTCTTT.

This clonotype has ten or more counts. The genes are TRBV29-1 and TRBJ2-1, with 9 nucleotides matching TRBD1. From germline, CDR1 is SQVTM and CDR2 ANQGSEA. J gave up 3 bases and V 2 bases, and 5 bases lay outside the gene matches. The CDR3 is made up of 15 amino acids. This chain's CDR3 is CSVESQDRGYNEQFF. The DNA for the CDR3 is TGCAGCGTTGAATCCCAGGACAGGGGCTACAATGAGCAGTTCTTC.

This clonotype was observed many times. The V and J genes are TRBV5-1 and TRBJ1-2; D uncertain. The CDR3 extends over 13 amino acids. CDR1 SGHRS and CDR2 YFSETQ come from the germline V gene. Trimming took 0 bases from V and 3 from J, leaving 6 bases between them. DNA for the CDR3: TGCGCCAGCAGCTTGGTGGTAGACTATGGCTACACCTTC. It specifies CASSLVVDYGYTF.

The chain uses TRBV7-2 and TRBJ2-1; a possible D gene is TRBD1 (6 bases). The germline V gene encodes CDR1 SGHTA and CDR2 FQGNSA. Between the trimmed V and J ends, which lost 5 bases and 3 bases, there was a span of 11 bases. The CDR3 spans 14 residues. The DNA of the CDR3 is TGTGCCAGCAGCCCGGGGACATACTACAATGAGCAGTTCTTC. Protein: CASSPGTYYNEQFF.

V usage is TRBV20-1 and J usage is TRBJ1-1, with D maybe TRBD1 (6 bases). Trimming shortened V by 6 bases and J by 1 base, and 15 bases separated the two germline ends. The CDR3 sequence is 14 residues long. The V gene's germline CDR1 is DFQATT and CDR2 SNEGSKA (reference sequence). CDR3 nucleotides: TGCAGTGCGAGAAAACAGGGAACGAACACTGAAGCTTTCTTT. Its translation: CSARKQGTNTEAFF.

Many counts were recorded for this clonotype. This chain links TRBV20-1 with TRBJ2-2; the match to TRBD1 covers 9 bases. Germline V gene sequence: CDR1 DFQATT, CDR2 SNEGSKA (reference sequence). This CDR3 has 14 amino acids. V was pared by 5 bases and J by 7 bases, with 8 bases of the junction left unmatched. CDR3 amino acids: CSAGGTGRDGELFF. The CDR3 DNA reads TGCAGTGCTGGCGGGACAGGGAGAGACGGGGAGCTGTTTTTT.

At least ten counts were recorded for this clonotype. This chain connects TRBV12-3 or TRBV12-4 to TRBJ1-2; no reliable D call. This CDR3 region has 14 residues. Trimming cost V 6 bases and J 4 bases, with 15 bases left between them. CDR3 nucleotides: TGTGCCAGCAGCCCCGGGGTAGCGTCCTATGGCTACACCTTC. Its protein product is CASSPGVASYGYTF.

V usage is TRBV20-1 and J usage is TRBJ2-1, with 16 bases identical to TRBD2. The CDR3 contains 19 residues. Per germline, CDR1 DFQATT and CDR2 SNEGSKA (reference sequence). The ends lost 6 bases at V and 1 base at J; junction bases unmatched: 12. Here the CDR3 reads CSAPPGLAGGPLSYNEQFF. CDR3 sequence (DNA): TGCAGTGCACCCCCGGGACTAGCGGGGGGGCCGTTGTCCTACAATGAGCAGTTCTTC.

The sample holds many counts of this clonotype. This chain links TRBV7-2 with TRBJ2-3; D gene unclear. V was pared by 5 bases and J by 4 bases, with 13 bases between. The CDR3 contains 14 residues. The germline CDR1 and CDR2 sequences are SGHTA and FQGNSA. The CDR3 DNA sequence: TGTGCCAGCAGCCCTCTCCTACGCCCAGATACGCAGTATTTT. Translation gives CASSPLLRPDTQYF.

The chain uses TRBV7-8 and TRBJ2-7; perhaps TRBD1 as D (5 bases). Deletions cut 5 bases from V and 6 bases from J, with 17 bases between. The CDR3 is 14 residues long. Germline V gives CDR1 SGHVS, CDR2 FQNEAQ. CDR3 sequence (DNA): TGTGCCAGCAGCCTTCCTTTAGACAGTGGCGAGCAGTACTTC. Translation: CASSLPLDSGEQYF.

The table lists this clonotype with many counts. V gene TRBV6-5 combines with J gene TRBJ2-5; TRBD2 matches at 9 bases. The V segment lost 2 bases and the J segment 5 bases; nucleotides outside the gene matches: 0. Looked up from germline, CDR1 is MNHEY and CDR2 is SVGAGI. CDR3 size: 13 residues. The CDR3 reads CASSYGLAETQYF. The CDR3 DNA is TGTGCCAGCAGTTACGGACTAGCGGAGACCCAGTACTTC.

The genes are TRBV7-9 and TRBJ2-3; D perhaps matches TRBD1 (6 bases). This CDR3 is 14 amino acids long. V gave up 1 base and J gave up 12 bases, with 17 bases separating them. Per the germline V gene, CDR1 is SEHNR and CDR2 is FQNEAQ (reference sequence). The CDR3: CASSLGGATGTQYF. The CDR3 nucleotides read TGTGCCAGCAGCTTAGGGGGAGCAACAGGGACCCAGTATTTT. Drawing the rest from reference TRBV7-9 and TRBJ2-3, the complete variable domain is DTGVSQNPRHKITKRGQNVTFRCDPISEHNRLYWYRQTLGQGPEFLTYFQNEAQLEKSRLLSDRFSAERPKGSFSTLEIQRTEQGDSAMYLCASSLGGATGTQYFGPGTRLTVL.

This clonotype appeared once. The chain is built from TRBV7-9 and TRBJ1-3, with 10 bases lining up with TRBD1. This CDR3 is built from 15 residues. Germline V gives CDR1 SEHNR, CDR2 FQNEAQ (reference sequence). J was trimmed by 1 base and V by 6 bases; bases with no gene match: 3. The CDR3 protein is CASSTDRGSGNTIYF. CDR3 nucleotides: TGTGCCAGCAGTACGGACAGGGGGTCTGGAAACACCATATATTTT.

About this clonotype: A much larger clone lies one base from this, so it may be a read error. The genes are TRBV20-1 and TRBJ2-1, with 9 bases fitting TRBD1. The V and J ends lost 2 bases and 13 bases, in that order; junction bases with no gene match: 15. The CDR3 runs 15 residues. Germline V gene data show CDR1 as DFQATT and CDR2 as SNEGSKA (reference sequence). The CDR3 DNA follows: TGCAGTGCTAGACGCCCGACAGGGGGACGGGGTGACCAGTTCTTC. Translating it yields CSARRPTGGRGDQFF.

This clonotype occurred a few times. CDR3 residues: CSARSTGTGDFYFLNEQFF. The CDR3 nucleotides read TGCAGTGCTAGATCAACCGGGACAGGGGATTTCTATTTTCTGAATGAGCAGTTCTTC. The chain joins TRBV20-1 to TRBJ2-1; 10 positions agree with TRBD1. Germline V lookup: CDR1 DFQATT, CDR2 SNEGSKA (reference sequence). This CDR3 region has 19 residues. V gave up 2 bases and J gave up 7 bases; unmatched junction bases: 20.

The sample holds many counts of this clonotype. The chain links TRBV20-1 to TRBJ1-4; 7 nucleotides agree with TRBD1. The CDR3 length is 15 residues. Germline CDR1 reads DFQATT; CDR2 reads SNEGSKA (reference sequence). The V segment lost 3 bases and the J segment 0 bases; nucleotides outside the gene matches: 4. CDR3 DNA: TGCAGTGCTAGTCAAACAGGGGCAACTAATGAAAAACTGTTTTTT. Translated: CSASQTGATNEKLFF.

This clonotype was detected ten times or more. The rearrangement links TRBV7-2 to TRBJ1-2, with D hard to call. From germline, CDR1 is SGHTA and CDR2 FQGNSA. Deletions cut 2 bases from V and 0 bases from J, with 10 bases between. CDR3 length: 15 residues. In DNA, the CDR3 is TGTGCCAGCAGCTTAAAGGAGGGTTCTAACTATGGCTACACCTTC. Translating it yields CASSLKEGSNYGYTF.

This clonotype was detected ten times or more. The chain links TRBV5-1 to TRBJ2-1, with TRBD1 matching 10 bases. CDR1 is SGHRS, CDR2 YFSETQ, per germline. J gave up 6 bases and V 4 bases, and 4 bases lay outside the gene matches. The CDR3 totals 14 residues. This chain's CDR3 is CASSQGQGFNEQFF. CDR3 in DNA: TGCGCCAGCAGCCAGGGACAGGGGTTCAATGAGCAGTTCTTC.

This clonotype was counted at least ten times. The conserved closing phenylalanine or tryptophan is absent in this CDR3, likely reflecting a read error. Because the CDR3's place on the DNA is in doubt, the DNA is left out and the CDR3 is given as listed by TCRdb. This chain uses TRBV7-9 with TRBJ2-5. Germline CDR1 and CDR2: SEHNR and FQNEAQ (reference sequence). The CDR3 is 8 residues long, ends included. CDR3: CASSLGDL.

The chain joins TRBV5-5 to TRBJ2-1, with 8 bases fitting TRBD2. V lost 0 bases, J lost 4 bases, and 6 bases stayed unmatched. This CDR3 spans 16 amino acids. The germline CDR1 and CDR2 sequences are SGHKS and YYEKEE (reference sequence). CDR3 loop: CASSLELAVTYNEQFF. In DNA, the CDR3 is TGTGCCAGCAGCTTGGAACTAGCGGTAACTTACAATGAGCAGTTCTTC.

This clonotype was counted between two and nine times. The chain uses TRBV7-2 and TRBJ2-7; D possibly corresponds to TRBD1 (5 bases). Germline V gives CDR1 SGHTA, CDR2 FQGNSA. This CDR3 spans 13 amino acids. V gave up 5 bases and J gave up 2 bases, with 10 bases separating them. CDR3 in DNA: TGTGCCAGCAGCCCAGCAGGGCCCTACGAGCAGTACGTC. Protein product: CASSPAGPYEQYV.

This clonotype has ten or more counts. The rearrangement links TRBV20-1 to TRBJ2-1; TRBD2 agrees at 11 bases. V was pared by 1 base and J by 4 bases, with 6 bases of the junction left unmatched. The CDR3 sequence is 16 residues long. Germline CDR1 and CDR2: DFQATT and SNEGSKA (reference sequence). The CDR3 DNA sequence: TGCAGTGCTAGAGGGAGCGTAGCGGGGGGGTACAATGAGCAGTTCTTC. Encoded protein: CSARGSVAGGYNEQFF.

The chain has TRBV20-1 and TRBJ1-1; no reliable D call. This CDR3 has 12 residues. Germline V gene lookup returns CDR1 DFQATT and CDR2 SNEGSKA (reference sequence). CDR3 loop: CSMPRFRTEAFF. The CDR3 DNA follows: TGCAGCATGCCAAGATTTCGAACTGAAGCTTTCTTT.